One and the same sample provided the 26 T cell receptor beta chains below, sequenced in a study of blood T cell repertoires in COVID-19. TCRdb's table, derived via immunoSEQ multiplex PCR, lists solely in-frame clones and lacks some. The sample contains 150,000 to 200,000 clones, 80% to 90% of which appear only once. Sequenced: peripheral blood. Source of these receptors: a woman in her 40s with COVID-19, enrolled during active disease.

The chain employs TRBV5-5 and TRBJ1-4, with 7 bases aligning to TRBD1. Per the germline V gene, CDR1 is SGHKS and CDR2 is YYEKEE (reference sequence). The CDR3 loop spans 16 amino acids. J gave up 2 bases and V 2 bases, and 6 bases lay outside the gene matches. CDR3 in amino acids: CASSFSGTATNEKLFF. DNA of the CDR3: TGTGCCAGCAGCTTTTCTGGGACAGCCACTAATGAAAAACTGTTTTTT.

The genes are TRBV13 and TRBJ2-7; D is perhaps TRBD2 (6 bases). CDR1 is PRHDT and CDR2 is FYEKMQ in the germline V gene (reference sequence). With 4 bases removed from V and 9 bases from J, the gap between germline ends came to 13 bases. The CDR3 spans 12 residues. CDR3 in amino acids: CASSYNLGGQYF. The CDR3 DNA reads TGTGCCAGCAGCTATAACTTGGGGGGGCAGTACTTC.

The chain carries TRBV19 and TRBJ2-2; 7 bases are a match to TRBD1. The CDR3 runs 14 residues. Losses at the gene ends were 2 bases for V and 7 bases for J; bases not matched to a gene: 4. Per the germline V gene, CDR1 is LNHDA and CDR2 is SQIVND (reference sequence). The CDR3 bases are TGTGCCAGTAGTATAAAAGGGGGCCACGGGGAGCTGTTTTTT. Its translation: CASSIKGGHGELFF.

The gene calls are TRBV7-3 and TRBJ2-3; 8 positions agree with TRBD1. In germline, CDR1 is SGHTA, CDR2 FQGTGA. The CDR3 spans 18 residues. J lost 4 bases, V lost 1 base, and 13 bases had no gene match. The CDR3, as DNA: TGTGCCAGCAGCTTAAAGGTTCTCGGACAGGGAACCGCAGATACGCAGTATTTT. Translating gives CASSLKVLGQGTADTQYF.

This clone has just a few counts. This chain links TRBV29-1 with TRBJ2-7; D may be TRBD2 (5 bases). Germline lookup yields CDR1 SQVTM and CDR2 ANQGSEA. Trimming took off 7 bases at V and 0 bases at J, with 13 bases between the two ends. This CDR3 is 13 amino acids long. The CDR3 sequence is CSASGLNSYEQYF. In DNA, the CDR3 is TGCAGCGCTTCCGGACTCAACTCCTACGAGCAGTACTTC.

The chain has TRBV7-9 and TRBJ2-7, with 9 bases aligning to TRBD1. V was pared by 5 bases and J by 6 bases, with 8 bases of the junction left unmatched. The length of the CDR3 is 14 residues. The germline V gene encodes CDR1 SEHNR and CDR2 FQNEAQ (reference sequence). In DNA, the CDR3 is TGTGCCAGCAGCAAACCGGGACAGGGATCCGAGCAGTACGTC. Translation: CASSKPGQGSEQYV.

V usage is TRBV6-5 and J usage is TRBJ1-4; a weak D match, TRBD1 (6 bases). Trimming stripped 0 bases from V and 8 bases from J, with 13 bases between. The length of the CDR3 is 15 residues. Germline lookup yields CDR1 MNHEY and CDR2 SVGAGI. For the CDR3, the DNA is TGTGCCAGCAGTTACTCGACGCAGGGGCGGGAAAAACTGTTTTTT. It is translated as CASSYSTQGREKLFF.

CDR3: CATSILKNTGELFF. As DNA, the CDR3 is TGTGCCACCAGCATACTAAAGAACACCGGGGAGCTGTTTTTT. The genes are TRBV15 and TRBJ2-2; D unresolved. Germline V CDR1 and CDR2: LNHNV, YYDKDF (reference sequence). There are 14 residues in the CDR3. V dropped 4 bases and J dropped 1 base, with 7 bases sitting between them.

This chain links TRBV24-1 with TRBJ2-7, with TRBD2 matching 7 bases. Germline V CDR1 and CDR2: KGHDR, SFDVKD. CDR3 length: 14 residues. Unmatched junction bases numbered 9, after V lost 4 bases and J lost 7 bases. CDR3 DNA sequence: TGTGCCACCAGTGACGGCTCGGGAGGTCGGGAGCAGTACTTC. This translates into CATSDGSGGREQYF.

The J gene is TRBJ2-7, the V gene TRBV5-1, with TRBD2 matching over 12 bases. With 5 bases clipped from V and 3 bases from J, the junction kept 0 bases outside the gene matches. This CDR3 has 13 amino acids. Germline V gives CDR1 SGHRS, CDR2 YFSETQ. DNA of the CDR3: TGCGCCAGCAGGACTAGCGGGAGCTACGAGCAGTACTTC. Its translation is CASRTSGSYEQYF. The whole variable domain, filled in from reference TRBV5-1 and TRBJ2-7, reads KAGVTQTPRYLIKTRGQQVTLSCSPISGHRSVSWYQQTPGQGLQFLFEYFSETQRNKGNFPGRFSGRQFSNSRSEMNVSTLELGDSALYLCASRTSGSYEQYFGPGTRLTVT.

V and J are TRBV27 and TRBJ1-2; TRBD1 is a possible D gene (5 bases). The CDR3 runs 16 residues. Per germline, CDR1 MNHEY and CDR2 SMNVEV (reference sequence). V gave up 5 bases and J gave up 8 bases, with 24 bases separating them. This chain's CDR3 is CASSRRRGEGVGGYTF. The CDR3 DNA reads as TGTGCCAGCAGTCGGCGACGAGGCGAAGGGGTAGGAGGCTACACCTTC.

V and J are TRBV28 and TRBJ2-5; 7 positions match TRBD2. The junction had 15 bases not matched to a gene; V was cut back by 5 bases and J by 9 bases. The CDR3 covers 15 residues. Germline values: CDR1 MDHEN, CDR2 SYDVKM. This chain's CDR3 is CASSILARHPSAQYF. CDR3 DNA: TGTGCCAGCAGTATACTAGCGCGACATCCTTCGGCCCAGTACTTC.

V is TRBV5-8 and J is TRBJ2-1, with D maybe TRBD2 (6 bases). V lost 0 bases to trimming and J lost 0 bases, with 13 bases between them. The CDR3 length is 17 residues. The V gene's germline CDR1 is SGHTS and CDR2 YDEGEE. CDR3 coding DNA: TGTGCCAGCAGCTTGGCCACGCTAGCGAGCTCCTACAATGAGCAGTTCTTC. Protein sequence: CASSLATLASSYNEQFF.

CDR3 bases: TGTGCCAGCAGCTTGGAACAGATTAACTATGGCTACACCTTC. Its protein product is CASSLEQINYGYTF. J is TRBJ1-2 and V is TRBV5-5; D unresolved. The CDR3 covers 14 residues. Looked up from germline, CDR1 is SGHKS and CDR2 is YYEKEE (reference sequence). Trimming stripped 0 bases from V and 1 base from J, with 7 bases between. Supplemented by reference TRBV5-5 and TRBJ1-2, the full variable domain reads DAGVTQSPTHLIKTRGQQVTLRCSPISGHKSVSWYQQVLGQGPQFIFQYYEKEERGRGNFPDRFSARQFPNYSSELNVNALLLGDSALYLCASSLEQINYGYTFGSGTRLTVV.

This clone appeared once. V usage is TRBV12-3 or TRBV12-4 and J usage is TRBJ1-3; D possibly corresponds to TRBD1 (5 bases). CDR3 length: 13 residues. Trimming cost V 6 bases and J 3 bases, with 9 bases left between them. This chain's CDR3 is CASRGGGGNTIYF. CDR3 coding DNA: TGTGCCAGCAGGGGGGGTGGTGGAAACACCATATATTTT.

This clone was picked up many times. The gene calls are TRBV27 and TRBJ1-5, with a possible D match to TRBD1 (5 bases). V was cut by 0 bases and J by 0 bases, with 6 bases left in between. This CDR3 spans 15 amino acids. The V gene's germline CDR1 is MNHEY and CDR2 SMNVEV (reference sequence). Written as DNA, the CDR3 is TGTGCCAGCAGTTTATCGGGGCTTAGCAATCAGCCCCAGCATTTT. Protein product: CASSLSGLSNQPQHF.

CDR3 residues: CVRSLTGLAQGPFF. DNA of the CDR3: TGTGTCAGAAGCTTAACGGGACTAGCCCAGGGACCGTTCTTC. V is TRBV7-5 and J is TRBJ2-1; TRBD2, the table's D call, lacks a check against the DNA. TRBV7-5 is deemed a pseudogene. The CDR3 spans 14 residues.

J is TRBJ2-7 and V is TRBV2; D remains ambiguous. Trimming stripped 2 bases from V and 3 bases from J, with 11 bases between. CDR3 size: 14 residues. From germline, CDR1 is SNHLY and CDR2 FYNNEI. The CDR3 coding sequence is TGTGCCAGCAGTGAATGGGCAGAGCTCTACGAGCAGTACGTC. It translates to CASSEWAELYEQYV.

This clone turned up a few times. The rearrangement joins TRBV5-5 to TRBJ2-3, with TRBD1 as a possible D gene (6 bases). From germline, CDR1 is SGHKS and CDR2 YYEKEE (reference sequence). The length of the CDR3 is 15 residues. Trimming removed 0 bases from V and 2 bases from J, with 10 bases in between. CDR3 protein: CASSLGTVITDTQYF. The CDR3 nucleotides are TGTGCCAGCAGCTTGGGGACAGTGATCACAGATACGCAGTATTTT.

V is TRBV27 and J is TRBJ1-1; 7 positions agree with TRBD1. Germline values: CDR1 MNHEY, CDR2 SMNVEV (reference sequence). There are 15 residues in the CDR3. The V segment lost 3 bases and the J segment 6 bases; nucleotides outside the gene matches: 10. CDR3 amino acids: CASSLRTGRRAEAFF. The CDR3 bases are TGTGCCAGCAGTTTGAGGACAGGCCGGAGGGCTGAAGCTTTCTTT.

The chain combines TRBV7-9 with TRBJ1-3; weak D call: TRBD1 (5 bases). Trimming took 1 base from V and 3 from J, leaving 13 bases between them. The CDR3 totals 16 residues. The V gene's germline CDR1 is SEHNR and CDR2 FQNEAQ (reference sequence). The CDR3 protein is CASSLGQPASGNTIYF. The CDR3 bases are TGTGCCAGCAGCTTAGGACAGCCGGCAAGTGGAAACACCATATATTTT.

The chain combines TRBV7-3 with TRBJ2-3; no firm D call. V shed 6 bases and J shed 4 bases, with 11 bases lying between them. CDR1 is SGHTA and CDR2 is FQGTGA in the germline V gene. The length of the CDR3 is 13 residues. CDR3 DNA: TGTGCCAGCAGGTCCGACTCTTCAGATACGCAGTATTTT. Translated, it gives CASRSDSSDTQYF.

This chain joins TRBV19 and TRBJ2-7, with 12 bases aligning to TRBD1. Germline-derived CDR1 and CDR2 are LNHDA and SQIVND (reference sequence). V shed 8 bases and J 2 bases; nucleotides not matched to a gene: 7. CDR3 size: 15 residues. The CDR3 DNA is TGTGCCAGTTCACCCGGGACAGGGGGCACCTACGAGCAGTACTTC. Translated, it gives CASSPGTGGTYEQYF.

CDR3 bases: TGCGCCAGCAGCCAAGGCAGGCGTCAGCCCCAGCATTTT. Translation: CASSQGRRQPQHF. V and J are TRBV4-1 and TRBJ1-5; unclear D gene. The CDR3 runs 13 residues. V lost 1 base and J lost 6, with 7 bases in between. CDR1 and CDR2 (germline): MGHRA, YSYEKL.

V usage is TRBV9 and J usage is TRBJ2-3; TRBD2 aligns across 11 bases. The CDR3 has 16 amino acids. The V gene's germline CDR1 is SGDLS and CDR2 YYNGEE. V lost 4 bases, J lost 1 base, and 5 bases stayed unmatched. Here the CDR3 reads CASSPGGLAGTDTQYF. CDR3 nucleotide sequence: TGTGCCAGCAGCCCAGGGGGACTAGCGGGCACAGATACGCAGTATTTT.

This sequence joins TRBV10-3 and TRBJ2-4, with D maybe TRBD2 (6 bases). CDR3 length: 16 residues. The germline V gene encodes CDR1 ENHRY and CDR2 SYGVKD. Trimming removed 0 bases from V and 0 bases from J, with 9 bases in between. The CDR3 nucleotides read TGTGCCATCAGTGAGTCCGGCGGGATAGCCAAAAACATTCAGTACTTC. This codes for CAISESGGIAKNIQYF.